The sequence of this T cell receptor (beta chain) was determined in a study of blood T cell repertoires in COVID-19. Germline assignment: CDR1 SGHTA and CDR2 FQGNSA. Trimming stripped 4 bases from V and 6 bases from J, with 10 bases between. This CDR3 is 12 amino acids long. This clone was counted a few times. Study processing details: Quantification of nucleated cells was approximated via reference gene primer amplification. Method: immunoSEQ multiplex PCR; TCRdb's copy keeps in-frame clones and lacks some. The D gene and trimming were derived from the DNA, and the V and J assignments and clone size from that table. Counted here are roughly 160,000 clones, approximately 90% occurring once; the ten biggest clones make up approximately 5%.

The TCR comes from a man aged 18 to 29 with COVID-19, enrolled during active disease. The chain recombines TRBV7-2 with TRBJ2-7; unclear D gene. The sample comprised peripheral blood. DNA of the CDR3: TGTGCCAGCAGCTACCGAGTGAGCGAGCAGTACTTC. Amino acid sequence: CASSYRVSEQYF.